This paragraph reports one T cell receptor (beta chain). Its antigen remains unidentified. This record comes from a study of cytomegalovirus exposure and HLA in healthy donors. Study findings and constraints: TCR beta chains numbering about 160 were designated cytomegalovirus-associated.

Germline CDR1 reads SGHTA; CDR2 reads FQGNSA. Between the trimmed V and J ends, which lost 5 bases and 5 bases, there was a span of 13 bases. This CDR3 is 14 amino acids long. Both 60 Vbeta primers and 13 Jbeta primers went into the PCR. Only in-frame clones appear in the TCRdb table, and some are missing; sequencing was by immunoSEQ multiplex PCR. Of about 140,000 clones listed, over 70% are singletons. This chain uses TRBV7-2 with TRBJ1-5; possibly TRBD1 for D (5 bases). This receptor was taken from a middle-aged man in good health and CMV-seronegative. The sample consisted of PBMCs. CDR3 region: CASSRRSGDQPQHF. The CDR3 DNA reads TGTGCCAGCAGCCGAAGGTCGGGGGATCAGCCCCAGCATTTT.